The present T cell receptor beta chain was sequenced within a study of blood T cells in healthy people across ages. Ranging in age from roughly 6 to 95, the donors were healthy Caucasian individuals from Russia. Comments on this clonotype: Its matching antigen is unknown.

Trimming shortened V by 5 bases and J by 0 bases, and 11 bases separated the two germline ends. The CDR3 contains 14 residues. CDR1 is SGHTA, CDR2 FQGNSA, per germline. Points from the study as a whole: The percentage of naive T cells correlated strongly with TCR beta diversity. Fewer expanded clones and more diversity marked long-lived versus aged donors.

For the second PCR, which ran for roughly 6 to 12 cycles, a sample-barcoded 5' primer and a J-beta primer mix were used. In TCRdb, the 5' RACE reads were re-called with MiXCR into one record per CDR3 protein. The data contain roughly 1.6 million distinct CDR3 sequences, around 36% of them singletons. V gene TRBV7-2 combines with J gene TRBJ2-7, with D perhaps TRBD1 (6 bases). This clonotype originated in a woman aged 25 to 39 in good health. Sequencing used blood. CDR3 sequence reads: CASSQGQNSYEQYF. CDR3 sequence (DNA): TGTGCCAGCAGCCAAGGACAGAACTCCTACGAGCAGTACTTC.